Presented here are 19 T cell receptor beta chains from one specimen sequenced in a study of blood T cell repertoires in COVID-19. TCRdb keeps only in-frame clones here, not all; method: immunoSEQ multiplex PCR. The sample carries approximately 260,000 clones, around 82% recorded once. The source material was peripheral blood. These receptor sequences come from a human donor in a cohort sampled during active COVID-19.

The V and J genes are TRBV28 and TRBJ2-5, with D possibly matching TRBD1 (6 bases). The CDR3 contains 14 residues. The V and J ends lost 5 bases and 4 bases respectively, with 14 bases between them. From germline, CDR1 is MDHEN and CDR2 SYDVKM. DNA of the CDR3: TGTGCCAGCAGTCAGACAGGCTCTGGAGAGACCCAGTACTTC. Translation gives CASSQTGSGETQYF.

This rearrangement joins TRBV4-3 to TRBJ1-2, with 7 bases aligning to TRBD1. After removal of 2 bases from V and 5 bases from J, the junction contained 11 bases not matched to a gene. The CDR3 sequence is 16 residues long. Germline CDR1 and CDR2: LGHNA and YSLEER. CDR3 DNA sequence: TGCGCCAGCAGCCAACAACCGACAGGGACCCAATATGGCTACACCTTC. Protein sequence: CASSQQPTGTQYGYTF.

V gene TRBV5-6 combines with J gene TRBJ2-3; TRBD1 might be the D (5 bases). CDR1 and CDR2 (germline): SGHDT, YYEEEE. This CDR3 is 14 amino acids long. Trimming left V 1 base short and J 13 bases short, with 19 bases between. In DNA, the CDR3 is TGTGCCAGCAGCTTGCCCACTCCAGGGCATTGGGAGTATTTT. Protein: CASSLPTPGHWEYF. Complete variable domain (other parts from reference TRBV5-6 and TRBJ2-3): DAGVTQSPTHLIKTRGQQVTLRCSPKSGHDTVSWYQQALGQGPQFIFQYYEEEERQRGNFPDRFSGHQFPNYSSELNVNALLLGDSALYLCASSLPTPGHWEYFGPGTRLTVL.

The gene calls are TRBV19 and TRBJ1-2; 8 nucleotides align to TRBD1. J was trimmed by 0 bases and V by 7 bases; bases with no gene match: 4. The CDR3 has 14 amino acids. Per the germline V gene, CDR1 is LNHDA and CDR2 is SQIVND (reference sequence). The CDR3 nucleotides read TGTGCCAGTACCAGGGACAGGTCTAACTATGGCTACACCTTC. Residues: CASTRDRSNYGYTF. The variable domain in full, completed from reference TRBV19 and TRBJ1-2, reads DGGITQSPKYLFRKEGQNVTLSCEQNLNHDAMYWYRQDPGQGLRLIYYSQIVNDFQKGDIAEGYSVSREKKESFPLTVTSAQKNPTAFYLCASTRDRSNYGYTFGSGTRLTVV.

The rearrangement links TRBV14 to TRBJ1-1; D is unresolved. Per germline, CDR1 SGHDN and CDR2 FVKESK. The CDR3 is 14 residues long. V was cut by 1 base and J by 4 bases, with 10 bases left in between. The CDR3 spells CASSQVGAATEAFF. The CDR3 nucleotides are TGTGCCAGCAGCCAAGTAGGTGCGGCCACTGAAGCTTTCTTT.

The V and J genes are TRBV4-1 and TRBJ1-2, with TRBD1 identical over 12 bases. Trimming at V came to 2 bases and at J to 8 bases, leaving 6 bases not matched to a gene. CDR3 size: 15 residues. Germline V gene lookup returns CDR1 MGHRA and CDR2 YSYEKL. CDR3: CASSQNSGTGGGYTF. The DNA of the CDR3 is TGCGCCAGCAGCCAAAATTCCGGGACAGGGGGCGGCTACACCTTC.

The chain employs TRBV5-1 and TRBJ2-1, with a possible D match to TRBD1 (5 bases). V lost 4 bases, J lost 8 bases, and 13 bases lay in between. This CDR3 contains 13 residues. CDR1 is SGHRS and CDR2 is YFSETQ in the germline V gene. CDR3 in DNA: TGCGCCAGCAGCCGCAACCTACAGGATGAGCAGTTCTTC. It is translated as CASSRNLQDEQFF.

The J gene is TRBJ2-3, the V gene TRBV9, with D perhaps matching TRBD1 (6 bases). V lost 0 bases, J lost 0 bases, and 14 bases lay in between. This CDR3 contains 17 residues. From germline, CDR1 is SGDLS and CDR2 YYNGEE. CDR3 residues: CASSVAIGQRSTDTQYF. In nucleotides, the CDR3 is TGTGCCAGCAGCGTAGCGATCGGACAGAGGAGCACAGATACGCAGTATTTT.

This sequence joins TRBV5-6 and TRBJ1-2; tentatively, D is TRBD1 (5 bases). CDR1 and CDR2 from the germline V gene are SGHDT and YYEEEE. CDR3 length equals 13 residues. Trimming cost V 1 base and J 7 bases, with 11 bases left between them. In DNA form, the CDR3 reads TGTGCCAGCAGCTTGTCAGGGACTCGTGGCTACACCTTC. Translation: CASSLSGTRGYTF. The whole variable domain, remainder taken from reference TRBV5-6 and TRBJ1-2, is DAGVTQSPTHLIKTRGQQVTLRCSPKSGHDTVSWYQQALGQGPQFIFQYYEEEERQRGNFPDRFSGHQFPNYSSELNVNALLLGDSALYLCASSLSGTRGYTFGSGTRLTVV.

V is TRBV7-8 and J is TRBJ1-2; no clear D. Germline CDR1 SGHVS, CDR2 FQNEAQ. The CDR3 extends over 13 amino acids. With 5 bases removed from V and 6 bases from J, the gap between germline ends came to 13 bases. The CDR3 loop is CASSPVRSHGYTF. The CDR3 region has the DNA TGTGCCAGCAGCCCAGTGCGGAGTCATGGCTACACCTTC.

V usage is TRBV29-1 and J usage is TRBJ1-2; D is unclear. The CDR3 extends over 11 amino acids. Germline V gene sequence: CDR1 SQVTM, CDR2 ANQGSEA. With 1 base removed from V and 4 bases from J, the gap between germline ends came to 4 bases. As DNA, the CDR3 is TGCAGCGTTGAAGTACTCTATGGCTACACCTTC. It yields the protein CSVEVLYGYTF.

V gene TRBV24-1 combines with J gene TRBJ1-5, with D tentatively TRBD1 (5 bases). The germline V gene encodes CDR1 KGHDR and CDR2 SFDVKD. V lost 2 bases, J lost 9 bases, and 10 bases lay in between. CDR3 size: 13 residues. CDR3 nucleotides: TGTGCCACCAGTGATTCTCTCGACAGGCCCCAGCATTTT. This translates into CATSDSLDRPQHF.

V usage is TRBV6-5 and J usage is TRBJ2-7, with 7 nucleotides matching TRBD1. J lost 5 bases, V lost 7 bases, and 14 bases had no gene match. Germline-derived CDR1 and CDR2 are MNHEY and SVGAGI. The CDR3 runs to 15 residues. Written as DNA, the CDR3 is TGTGCCAGCACGCGGAACAGGGAAGGGGGCCACGAGCAGTACTTC. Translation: CASTRNREGGHEQYF.

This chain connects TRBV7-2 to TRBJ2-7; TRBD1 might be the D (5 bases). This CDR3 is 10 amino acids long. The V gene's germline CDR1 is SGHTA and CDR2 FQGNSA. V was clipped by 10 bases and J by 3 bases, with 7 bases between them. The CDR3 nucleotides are TGTGCCACAGGGATCTACGAGCAGTACTTC. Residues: CATGIYEQYF.

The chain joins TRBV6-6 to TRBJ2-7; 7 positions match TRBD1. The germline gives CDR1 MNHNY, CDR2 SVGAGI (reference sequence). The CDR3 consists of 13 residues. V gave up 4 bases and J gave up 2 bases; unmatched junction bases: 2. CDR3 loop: CASSSGGTYEQYF. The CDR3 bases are TGTGCCAGCAGTTCAGGGGGAACCTACGAGCAGTACTTC.

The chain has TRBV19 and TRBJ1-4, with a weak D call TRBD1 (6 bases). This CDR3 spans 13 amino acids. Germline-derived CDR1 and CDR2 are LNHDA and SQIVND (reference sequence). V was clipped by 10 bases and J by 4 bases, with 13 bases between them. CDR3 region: CAIRGGLNEKLFF. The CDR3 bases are TGTGCCATTCGGGGGGGGCTTAATGAAAAACTGTTTTTT.

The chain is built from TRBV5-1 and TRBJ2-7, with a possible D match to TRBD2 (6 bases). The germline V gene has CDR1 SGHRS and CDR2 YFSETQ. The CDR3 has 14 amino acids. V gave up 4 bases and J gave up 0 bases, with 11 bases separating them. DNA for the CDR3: TGCGCCAGCAGCGGACCTAGCGTCTCCTACGAGCAGTACTTC. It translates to CASSGPSVSYEQYF.

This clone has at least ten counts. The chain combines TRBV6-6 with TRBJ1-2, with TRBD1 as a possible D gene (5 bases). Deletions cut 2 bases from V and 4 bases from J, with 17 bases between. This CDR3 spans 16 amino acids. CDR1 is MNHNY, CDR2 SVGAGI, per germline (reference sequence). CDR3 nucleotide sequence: TGTGCCAGCAGTTACGGCTCCAAGGGGCCGGCCTATGGCTACACCTTC. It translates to CASSYGSKGPAYGYTF.

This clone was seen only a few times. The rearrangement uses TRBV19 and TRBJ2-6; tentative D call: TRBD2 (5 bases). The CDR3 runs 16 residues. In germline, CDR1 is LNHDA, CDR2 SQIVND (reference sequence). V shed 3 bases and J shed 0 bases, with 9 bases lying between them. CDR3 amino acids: CASSMGRISGANVLTF. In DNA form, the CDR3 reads TGTGCCAGTAGTATGGGGAGAATCTCTGGGGCCAACGTCCTGACTTTC.